A selection of T cell receptor beta chains follows, all from one sample in a study of T cell responses to AZD1222 COVID-19 vaccine. Clones were sequenced by immunoSEQ multiplex PCR, and TCRdb holds only the in-frame ones, with some missing. The sample has around 140,000 clones; more than 75% are singletons. The sample consisted of peripheral blood, taken 28 days after the second AZD1222 dose. Receptors originate from an adult who received the AZD1222 COVID-19 vaccine. Each CDR3 is given with its conserved first and last residue. Each record gives: V gene, CDR3 protein.

TRBV12-3/TRBV12-4,CASSNRGNSPLHF
TRBV20-1,CSASREDEQYF
TRBV7-9,CASSLWISGANVLTF
TRBV4-2,CASSQERGRGYTF
TRBV7-3,CASSRQNPGTGDEQFF
TRBV4-1,CASSQRLAGKLEETQYF
TRBV18,CASSPRTGDEQFF
TRBV5-1,CASSSGTKNYGYTF
TRBV11-2,CASSFGHEQFF
TRBV28,CASTVGQALSYEQYF
TRBV10-3,CATIDGNYGYTF
TRBV6-5,CASSFDTNQPQHF
TRBV28,CASSLLGGLAAPYEQYF
TRBV3-1/TRBV3-2,CASSQTSGSVRYEQYF
TRBV19,CASSISAGGLGTEAFF
TRBV5-6,CASRLTGDSGNTIYF
TRBV3-1/TRBV3-2,CASSQDPGTLYEQYF
TRBV18,CASSPPSSGWGYTF
TRBV7-9,CASSRASGKYEQYF
TRBV28,CASSLGTAYYEQYF